The rows below give T cell receptor beta chains drawn from one sample of a study of shared clonotypes between healthy human individuals. TCRdb keeps only in-frame clones here, not all; method: immunoSEQ multiplex PCR. This table holds 850,000 to 1,100,000 clones, 70% to 85% found once. Specimen: memory CD4+ T cells from PBMCs. These TCRs come from a man aged 18 to 29 in good health. Some clones in this sample may be carry-over from other donors' samples. Each CDR3 is given without its conserved first and last residue.

j_gene	v_gene	CDR3aa
TRBJ2-2	TRBV5-1	ASSILSSLAGELF
TRBJ2-3	TRBV4-2	ASSQAWGDLSSTDTQY
TRBJ2-2	TRBV18	ASSPRGGSNTGELF
TRBJ2-3	TRBV27	ASSLAFTDTQY
TRBJ1-2	TRBV19	ASSIGGQGAGYT
TRBJ2-5	TRBV7-2	ASSPVSVETQY
TRBJ2-7	TRBV11-2	ATQLGSLTYEQY
TRBJ1-2	TRBV29-1	SVESSESSYGYT
TRBJ2-2	TRBV19	ASKSGQVTGELF
TRBJ2-3	TRBV7-3	ASSLTAAGHRTDTQY
TRBJ2-7	TRBV18	ASSPSSRSYEQY
TRBJ1-2	TRBV29-1	SVVGDLLGGYT
TRBJ2-5	TRBV5-1	ASSVSGRREETQY
TRBJ2-5	TRBV5-1	ASSLGGDVRETQY
TRBJ2-5	TRBV5-1	ASSPGLAGVETQY
TRBJ1-2	TRBV7-2	ASSLLGQENSNYGYT
TRBJ2-1	TRBV11-1	ASSLSGPGNEQF
-	TRBV5-1	ASSLGGRTGETQY
TRBJ2-5	TRBV28	ASSYRGSETQY
TRBJ1-4	TRBV30	AWSYRGLGKLF
TRBJ2-3	TRBV5-5	ASSTLLAGVADTQY
TRBJ2-7	TRBV5-1	ASSLNGGPTQLHLYEQY
TRBJ1-4	TRBV7-8	ASSGGQGAPANEKLF
TRBJ2-5	TRBV5-1	ASSLVGAQETQY
TRBJ2-7	TRBV10-2	ASSGRAYYEQY
TRBJ2-3	TRBV9	ASGAYLDTDTQY
TRBJ2-2	TRBV1	TSSPCSSGNSNTGELF
TRBJ2-1	TRBV29-1	SVSRYSYNEQF
TRBJ1-4	TRBV28	ASSPPTGDNEKLF
TRBJ2-7	TRBV29-1	SVETDYYEQY
TRBJ2-5	TRBV7-6	ASSPRTGLETQY
TRBJ2-1	TRBV29-1	SVGGLADARSYNEQF
TRBJ1-5	TRBV27	ASSAPPIYQPQH
TRBJ2-1	TRBV9	ASSDGGTSGTGEQF
TRBJ2-1	TRBV5-4	ASSSGTGQYNEQF
TRBJ2-3	TRBV9	ASSVTSGLAGSASTDTQY